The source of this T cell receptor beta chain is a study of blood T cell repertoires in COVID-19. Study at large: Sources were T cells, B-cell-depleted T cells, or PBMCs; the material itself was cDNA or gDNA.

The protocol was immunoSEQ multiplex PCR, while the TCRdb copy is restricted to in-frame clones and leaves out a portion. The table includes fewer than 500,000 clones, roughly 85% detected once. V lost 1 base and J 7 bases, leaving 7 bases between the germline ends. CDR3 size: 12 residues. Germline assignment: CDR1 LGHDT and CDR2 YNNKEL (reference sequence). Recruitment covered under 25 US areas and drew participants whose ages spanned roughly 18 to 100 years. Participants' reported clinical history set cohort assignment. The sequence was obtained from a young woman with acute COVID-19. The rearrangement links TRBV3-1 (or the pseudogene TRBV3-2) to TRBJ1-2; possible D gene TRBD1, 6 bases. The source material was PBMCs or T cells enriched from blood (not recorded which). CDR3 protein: CASSQADSGYTF. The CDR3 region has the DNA TGTGCCAGCAGCCAAGCGGACAGTGGCTACACCTTC.